This TCR beta chain was found in a study of T cell responses to AZD1222 COVID-19 vaccine. Profiling relied on immunoSEQ multiplex PCR, and the TCRdb table lists in-frame clones only, not all of them. The sample lists under 150,000 clones, about 92% seen once, with roughly 5% in the top ten. Germline trimming cut 4 bases from V and 8 bases from J; bases unmatched to any gene: 10. CDR1 LGHNA and CDR2 YNFKEQ come from the germline V gene. The CDR3 contains 15 residues. This sequence joins TRBV4-2 and TRBJ2-1, with 8 bases lining up with TRBD1. Source: peripheral blood, taken on day 0 of AZD1222 vaccination. This TCR derives from an adult in good health. Here the CDR3 reads CASSPGGQGGYEQFF. The CDR3, as DNA: TGTGCCAGCAGCCCGGGTGGACAGGGTGGATATGAGCAGTTCTTC.